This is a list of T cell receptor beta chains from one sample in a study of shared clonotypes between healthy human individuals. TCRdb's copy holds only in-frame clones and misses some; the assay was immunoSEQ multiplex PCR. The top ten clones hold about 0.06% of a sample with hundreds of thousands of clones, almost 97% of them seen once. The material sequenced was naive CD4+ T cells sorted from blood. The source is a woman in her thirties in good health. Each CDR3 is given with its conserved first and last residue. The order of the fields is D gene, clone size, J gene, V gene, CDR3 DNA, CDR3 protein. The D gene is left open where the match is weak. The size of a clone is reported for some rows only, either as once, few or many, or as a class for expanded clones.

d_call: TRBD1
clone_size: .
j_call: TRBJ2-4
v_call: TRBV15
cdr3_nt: TGTGCCACCAGCAGCCCCGGGACAGGGTGGGGTGGGACCAAAAACATTCAGTACTTC
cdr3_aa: CATSSPGTGWGGTKNIQYF

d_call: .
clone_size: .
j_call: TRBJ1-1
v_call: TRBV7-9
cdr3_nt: TGTGCCAGCAGCTCCTCGTTCTCTGAAGCTTTCTTT
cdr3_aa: CASSSSFSEAFF

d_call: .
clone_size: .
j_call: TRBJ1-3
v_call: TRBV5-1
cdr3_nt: TGCGCCAGCCAGCCGGGTCTGCCGTTAAAGGGTGGAAACACCATATATTTT
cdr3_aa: CASQPGLPLKGGNTIYF

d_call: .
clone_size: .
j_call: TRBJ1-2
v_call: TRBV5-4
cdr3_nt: TGTGCCAGCAGCTTGCAGGGACCTAACTATGGCTACACCTTC
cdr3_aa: CASSLQGPNYGYTF

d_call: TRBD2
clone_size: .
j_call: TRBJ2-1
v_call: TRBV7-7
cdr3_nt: TGTGCCAGCAGCGCCCCGGGACTAGCGGCCTACAATGAGCAGTTCTTC
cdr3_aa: CASSAPGLAAYNEQFF

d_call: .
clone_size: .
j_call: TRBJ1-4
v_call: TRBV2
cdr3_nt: TGTGCCAGCAGCTCGACGGGAGAAAAACTGTTTTTT
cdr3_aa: CASSSTGEKLFF

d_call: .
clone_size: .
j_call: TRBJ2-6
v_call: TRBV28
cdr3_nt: TGTGCCAGCAGTACCACAGGGTTCGGGGCCAACGTCCTGACTTTC
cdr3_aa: CASSTTGFGANVLTF

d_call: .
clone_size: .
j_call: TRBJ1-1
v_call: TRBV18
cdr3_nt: TGTGCCAGCTCACCAGATACTAAAGGGACGGAAGCTTTCTTT
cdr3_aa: CASSPDTKGTEAFF

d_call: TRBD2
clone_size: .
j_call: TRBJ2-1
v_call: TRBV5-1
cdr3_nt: TGCGCCAGCAGCTTGGGGGAGGGAACCCATGAGCAGTTCTTC
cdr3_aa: CASSLGEGTHEQFF

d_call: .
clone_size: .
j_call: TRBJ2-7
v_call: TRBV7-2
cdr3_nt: TGTGCCAGCAGCTTAGGGGAGGTGAAGGAGCAGTACTTC
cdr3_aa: CASSLGEVKEQYF

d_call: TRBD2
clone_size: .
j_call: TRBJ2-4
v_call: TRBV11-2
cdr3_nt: TGTGCCAGCAGCTTAAGGTTACGCGGGAGCTATGAGAACATTCAGTACTTC
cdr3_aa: CASSLRLRGSYENIQYF

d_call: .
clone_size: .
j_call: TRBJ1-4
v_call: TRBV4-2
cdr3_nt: TGTGCCAGCAGCCAAGAGGTGGCAGTACCTGAAAAACTGTTTTTT
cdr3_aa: CASSQEVAVPEKLFF

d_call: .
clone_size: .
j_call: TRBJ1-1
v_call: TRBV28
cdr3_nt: TGTGCCAGCAGTTCACACCAGGGCACTGAAGCTTTCTTT
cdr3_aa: CASSSHQGTEAFF

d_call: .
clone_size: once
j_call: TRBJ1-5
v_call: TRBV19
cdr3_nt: TGTGCCAGTAGGATTGGCAATCAGCCCCAGCATTTT
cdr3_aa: CASRIGNQPQHF

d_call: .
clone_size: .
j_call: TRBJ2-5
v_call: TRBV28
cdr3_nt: TGTGCCAGCAGTGTTACAGGGAAAGGACAAGAGACCCAGTACTTC
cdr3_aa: CASSVTGKGQETQYF

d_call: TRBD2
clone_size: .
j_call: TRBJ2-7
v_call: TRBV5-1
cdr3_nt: TGCGCCAGCAGCACGGGACTAGCGGAGCCCTTAAGGTACTTC
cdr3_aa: CASSTGLAEPLRYF

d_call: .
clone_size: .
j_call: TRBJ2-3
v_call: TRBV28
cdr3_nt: TGTGCCAGCAGTCTTAGAAGCACAGATACGCAGTATTTT
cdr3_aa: CASSLRSTDTQYF

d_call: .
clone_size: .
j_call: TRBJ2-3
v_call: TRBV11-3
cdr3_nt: TGTGCCAGCAGCTTGGACAGTAGCACAGATACGCAGTATTTT
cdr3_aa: CASSLDSSTDTQYF

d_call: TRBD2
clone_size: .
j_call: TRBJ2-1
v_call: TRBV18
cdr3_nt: TGTGCCAGCTCACCGGGACTAGCGGCAGGGAATGAGCAGTTCTTC
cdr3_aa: CASSPGLAAGNEQFF

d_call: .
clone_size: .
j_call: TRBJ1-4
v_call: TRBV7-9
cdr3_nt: TGTGCCAGCAGCTTGAGGGGGAGTCTCGCAACTAATGAAAAACTGTTTTTT
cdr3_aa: CASSLRGSLATNEKLFF

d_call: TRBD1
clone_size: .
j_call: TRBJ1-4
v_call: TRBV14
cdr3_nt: TGTGCCAGCAGCCAAGGGACAGGGGGAGTAGAAGAAAAACTGTTTTTT
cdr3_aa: CASSQGTGGVEEKLFF

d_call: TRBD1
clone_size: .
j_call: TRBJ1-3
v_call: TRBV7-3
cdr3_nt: TGTGCCAGCAGCTTGACAGGGGGCGGTGGAAACACCATATATTTT
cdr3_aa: CASSLTGGGGNTIYF

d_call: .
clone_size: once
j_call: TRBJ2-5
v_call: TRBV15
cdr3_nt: TGTGCCACCAGCAGAGATTCCCGGCAAGAGACCCAGTACTTC
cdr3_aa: CATSRDSRQETQYF

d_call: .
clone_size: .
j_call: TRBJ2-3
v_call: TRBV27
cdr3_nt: TGTGCCAGCAGTCACATTCCCCCGGGGGAGAGGAGATATACGCAGTATTTT
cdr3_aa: CASSHIPPGERRYTQYF

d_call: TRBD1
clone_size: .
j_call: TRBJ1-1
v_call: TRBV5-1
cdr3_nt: TGCGCCAGCAGCCCCGACAGGGGCATTATGAACACTGAAGCTTTCTTT
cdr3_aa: CASSPDRGIMNTEAFF

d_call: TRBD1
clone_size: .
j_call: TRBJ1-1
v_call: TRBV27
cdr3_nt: TGTGCCAGCCGGGACAGGAGTGCTGTAGGCGCTTTCTTT
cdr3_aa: CASRDRSAVGAFF

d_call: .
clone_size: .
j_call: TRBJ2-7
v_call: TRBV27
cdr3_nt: TGTGCCAGCAGTTACTCCGGGGGCGAGCAGTACTTC
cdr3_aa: CASSYSGGEQYF

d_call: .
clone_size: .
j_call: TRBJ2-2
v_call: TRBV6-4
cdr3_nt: TGTGCCAGCAGCCGGGAACTAAACACCGGGGAGCTGTTTTTT
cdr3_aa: CASSRELNTGELFF

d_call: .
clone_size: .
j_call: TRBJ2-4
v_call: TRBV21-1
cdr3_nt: TGTGCCAGCAGCCCGCGACCTCGAGCGAAAAACATTCAGTACTTC
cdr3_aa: CASSPRPRAKNIQYF

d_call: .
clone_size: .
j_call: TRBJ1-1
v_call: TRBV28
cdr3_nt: TGTGCCAGCAGTTTACGGCGGTTGAACACTGAAGCTTTCTTT
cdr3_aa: CASSLRRLNTEAFF

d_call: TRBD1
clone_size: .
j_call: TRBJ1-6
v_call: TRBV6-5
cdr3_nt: TGTGCCAGCAGTTCCGACAGGGATCGATCACCCCTCCACTTT
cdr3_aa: CASSSDRDRSPLHF

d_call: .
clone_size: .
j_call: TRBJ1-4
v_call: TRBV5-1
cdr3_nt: TGCGCCAGCAGCGACAGCCAAGCAACTAATGAAAAACTGTTTTTT
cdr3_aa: CASSDSQATNEKLFF

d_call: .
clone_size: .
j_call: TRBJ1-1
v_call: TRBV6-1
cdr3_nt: TGTGCCAGCAGTGAAAATGGGGAGAACACTGAAGCTTTCTTT
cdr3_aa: CASSENGENTEAFF

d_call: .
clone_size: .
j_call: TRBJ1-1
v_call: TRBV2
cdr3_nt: TGTGCCAGCAGGTACGGTCGCAATGAAGCTTTCTTT
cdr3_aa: CASRYGRNEAFF

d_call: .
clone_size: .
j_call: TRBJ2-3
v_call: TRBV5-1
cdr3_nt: TGCGCCAGCAGCTGGCAATACACAGATACGCAGTATTTT
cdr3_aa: CASSWQYTDTQYF

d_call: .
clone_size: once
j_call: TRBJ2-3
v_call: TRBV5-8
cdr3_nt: TGTGCCAGCAGCTTGGCCGGGACAGATACGCAGTATTTT
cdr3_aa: CASSLAGTDTQYF

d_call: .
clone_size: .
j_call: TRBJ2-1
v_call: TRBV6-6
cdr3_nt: TGTGCCAGCAGTTACTCGATCCCGGGGACCTACAATGAGCAGTTCTTC
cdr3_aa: CASSYSIPGTYNEQFF

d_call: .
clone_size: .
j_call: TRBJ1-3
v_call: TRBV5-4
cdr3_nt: TGTGCCAGCAGCTCCCGGCACAGGGACACCATATATTTT
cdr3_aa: CASSSRHRDTIYF

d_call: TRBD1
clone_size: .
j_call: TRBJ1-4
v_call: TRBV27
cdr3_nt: TGTGCCAGCAGTTTAAGGGACAGGGGCGAAAAACTGTTTTTT
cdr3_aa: CASSLRDRGEKLFF

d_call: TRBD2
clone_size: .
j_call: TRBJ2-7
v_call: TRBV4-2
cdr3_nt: TGTGCCAGCAGATCCAATAGCGGGAGAGGCGACGAGCAGTACTTC
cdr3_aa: CASRSNSGRGDEQYF

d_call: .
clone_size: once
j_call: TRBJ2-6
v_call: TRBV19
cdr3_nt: TGTGCCAGTAGTATCACCGGAAGCTCTGGGGCCAACGTCCTGACTTTC
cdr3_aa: CASSITGSSGANVLTF

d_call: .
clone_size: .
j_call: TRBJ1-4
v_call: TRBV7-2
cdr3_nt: TGTGCCAGCAGCTTGGTTCAGTCCCCAAATGAAAAACTGTTTTTT
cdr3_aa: CASSLVQSPNEKLFF

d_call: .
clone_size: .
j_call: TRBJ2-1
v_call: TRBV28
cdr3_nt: TGTGCCACCCAATTCATCAGCCTACCTGAGCAGTTCTTC
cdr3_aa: CATQFISLPEQFF

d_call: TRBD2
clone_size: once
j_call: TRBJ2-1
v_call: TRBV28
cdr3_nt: TGTGCCAGCAGTTTACCGGCGTTCAGCGGGGATGAGCAGTTCTTC
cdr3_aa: CASSLPAFSGDEQFF

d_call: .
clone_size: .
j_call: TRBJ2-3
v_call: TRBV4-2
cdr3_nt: TGTGCCAGCAGCCAAGACTCAACTGCCACAGATACGCAGTATTTT
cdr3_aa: CASSQDSTATDTQYF

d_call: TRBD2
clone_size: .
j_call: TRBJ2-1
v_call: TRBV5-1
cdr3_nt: TGCGCCACCCAGCGGACTAGTATCGGCAATGAGCAGTTCTTC
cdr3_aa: CATQRTSIGNEQFF

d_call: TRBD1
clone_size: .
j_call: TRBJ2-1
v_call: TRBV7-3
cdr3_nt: TGTGCCAGCAGCTTACTGACAGGGTATGAGCAGTTCTTC
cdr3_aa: CASSLLTGYEQFF

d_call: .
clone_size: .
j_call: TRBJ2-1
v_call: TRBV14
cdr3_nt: TGTGCCAGCAGCCACCCCGGTGGGAGCTCCTACAATGAGCAGTTCTTC
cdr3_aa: CASSHPGGSSYNEQFF

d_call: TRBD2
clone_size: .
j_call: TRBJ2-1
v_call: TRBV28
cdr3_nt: TGTGCCAGCAGTTGGACTAGCGGGGCCAAATTATACAATGAGCAGTTCTTC
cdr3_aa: CASSWTSGAKLYNEQFF

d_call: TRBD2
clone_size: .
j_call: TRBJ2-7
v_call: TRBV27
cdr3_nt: TGTGCCAGCAGTTTGTTGGGGGATGGTAGCGGGAGAGGCTACGAGCAGTACTTC
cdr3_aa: CASSLLGDGSGRGYEQYF

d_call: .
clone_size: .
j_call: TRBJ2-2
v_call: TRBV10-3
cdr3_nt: TGTGCCATCAGTGAGTCTTTCGGCAGGGGAGACACCGGGGAGCTGTTTTTT
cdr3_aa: CAISESFGRGDTGELFF

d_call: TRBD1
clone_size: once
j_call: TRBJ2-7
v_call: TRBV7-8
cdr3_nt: TGTGCCAGCAGTGGGACAGGGGTATCCTACGAGCAGTACTTC
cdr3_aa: CASSGTGVSYEQYF

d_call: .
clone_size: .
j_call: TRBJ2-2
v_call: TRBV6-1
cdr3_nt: TGTGCCAGCAGTGAAGCGTCGTTCGGCAGGCCCCTGAACACCGGGGAGCTGTTTTTT
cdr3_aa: CASSEASFGRPLNTGELFF

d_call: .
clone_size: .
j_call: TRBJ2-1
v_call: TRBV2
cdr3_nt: TGTGCCAGAGGGGCGGATTTAGGGCATGAGCAGTTCTTC
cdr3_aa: CARGADLGHEQFF

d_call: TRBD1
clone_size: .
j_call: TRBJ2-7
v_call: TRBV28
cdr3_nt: TGTGCCAGCCCTCCGGCCCGGGGACAGGGATCTTACAAAGCCTACGAGCAGTACTTC
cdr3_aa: CASPPARGQGSYKAYEQYF

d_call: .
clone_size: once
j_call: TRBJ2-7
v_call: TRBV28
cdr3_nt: TGTGCCAGCAGGGCCGGGACTGGTATCCCTACGCAGCAGTACTTC
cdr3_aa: CASRAGTGIPTQQYF